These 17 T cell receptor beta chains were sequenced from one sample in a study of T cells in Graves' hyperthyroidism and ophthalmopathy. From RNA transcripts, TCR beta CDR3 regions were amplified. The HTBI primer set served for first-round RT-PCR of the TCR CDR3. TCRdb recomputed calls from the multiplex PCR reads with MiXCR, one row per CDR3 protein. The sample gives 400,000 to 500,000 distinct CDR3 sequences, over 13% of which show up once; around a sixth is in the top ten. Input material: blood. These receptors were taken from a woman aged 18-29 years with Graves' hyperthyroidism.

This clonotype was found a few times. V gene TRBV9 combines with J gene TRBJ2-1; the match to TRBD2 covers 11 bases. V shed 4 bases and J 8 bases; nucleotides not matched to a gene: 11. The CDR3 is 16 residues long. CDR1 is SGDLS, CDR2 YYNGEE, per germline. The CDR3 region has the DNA TGTGCCAGCAGCTCTAGCGGGAGGTGGACGGGAGATGAGCAGTTCTTC. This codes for CASSSSGRWTGDEQFF.

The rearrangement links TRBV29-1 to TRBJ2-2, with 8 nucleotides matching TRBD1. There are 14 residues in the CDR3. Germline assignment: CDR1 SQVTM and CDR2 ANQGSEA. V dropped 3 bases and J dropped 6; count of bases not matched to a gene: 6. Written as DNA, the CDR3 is TGCAGCGTTGATTTCCAGGGGGCGGCCGGGGAGCTGTTTTTT. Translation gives CSVDFQGAAGELFF.

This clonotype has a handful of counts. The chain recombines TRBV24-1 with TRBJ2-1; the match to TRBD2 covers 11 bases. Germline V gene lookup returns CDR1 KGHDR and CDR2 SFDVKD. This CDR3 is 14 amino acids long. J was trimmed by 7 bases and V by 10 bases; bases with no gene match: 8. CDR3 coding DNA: TGTGCCACTCTTAGCGGGAGGGGTTCTAATGAGCAGTTCTTC. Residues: CATLSGRGSNEQFF.

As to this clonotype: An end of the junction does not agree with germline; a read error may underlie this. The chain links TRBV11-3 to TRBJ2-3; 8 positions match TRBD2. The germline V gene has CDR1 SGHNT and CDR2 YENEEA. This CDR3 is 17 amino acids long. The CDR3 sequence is CASSSPSAGVRTDTQYF. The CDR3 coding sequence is TGCGCCAGCAGCTCCCCCTCAGCGGGAGTTCGCACAGATACGCAGTATTTT.

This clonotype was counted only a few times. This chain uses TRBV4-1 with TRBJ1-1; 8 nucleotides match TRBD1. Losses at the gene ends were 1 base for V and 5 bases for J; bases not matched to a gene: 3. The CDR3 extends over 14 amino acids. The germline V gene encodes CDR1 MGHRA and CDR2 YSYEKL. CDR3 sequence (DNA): TGCGCCAGCAGCCAAGTGACAGGGGCAACTGAAGCTTTCTTT. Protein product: CASSQVTGATEAFF.

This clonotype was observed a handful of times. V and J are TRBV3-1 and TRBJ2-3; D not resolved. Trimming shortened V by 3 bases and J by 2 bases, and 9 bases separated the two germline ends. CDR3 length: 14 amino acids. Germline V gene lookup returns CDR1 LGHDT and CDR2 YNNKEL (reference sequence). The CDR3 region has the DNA TGTGCCAGCAGCCAGGGAACAGCCACAGATACGCAGTATTTT. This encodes CASSQGTATDTQYF.

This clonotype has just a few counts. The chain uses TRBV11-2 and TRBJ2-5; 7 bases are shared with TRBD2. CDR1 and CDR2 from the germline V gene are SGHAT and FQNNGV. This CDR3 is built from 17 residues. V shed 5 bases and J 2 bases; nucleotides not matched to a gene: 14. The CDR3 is CASSVGMGGILQETQYF. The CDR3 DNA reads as TGTGCCAGCAGCGTAGGAATGGGGGGGATACTACAAGAGACCCAGTACTTC. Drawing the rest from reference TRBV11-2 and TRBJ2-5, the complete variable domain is EAGVAQSPRYKIIEKRQSVAFWCNPISGHATLYWYQQILGQGPKLLIQFQNNGVVDDSQLPKDRFSAERLKGVDSTLKIQPAKLEDSAVYLCASSVGMGGILQETQYFGPGTRLLVL.

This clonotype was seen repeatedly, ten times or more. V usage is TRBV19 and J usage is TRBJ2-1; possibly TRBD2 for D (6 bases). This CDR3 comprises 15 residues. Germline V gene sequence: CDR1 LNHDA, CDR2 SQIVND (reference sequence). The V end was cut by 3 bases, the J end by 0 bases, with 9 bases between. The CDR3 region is CASSIRESSYNEQFF. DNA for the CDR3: TGTGCCAGTAGTATCCGGGAGAGCTCCTACAATGAGCAGTTCTTC.

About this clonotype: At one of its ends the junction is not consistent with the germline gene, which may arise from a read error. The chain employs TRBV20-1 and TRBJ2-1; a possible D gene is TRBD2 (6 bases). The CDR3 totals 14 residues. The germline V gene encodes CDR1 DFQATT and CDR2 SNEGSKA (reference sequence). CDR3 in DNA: TGCAGTGCTGTTGGGGCTCGACTAGTCAATGAGCAATTCTTC. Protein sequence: CSAVGARLVNEQFF.

CDR3 nucleotide sequence: TGTGCAGGCGGGGCAGATAACTATGGCTACACCTTC. It codes for CAGGADNYGYTF. The chain recombines TRBV2 with TRBJ1-2; D perhaps matches TRBD1 (5 bases). Germline V gives CDR1 SNHLY, CDR2 FYNNEI. This CDR3 spans 12 amino acids.

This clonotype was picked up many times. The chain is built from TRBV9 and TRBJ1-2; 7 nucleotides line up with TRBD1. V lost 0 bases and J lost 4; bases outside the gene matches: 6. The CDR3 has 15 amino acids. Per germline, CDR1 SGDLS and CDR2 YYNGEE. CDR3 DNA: TGTGCCAGCAGCGTAGAAATTGGGACAGCCTATGGCTACACCTTC. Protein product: CASSVEIGTAYGYTF.

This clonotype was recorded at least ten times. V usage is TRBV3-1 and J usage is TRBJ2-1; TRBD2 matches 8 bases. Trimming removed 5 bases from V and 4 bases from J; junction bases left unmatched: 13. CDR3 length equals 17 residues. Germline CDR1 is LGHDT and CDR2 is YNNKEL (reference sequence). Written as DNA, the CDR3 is TGTGCCAGCAGCTCCCTTTCGAGCGGGAGTACTTACAATGAGCAGTTCTTC. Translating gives CASSSLSSGSTYNEQFF.

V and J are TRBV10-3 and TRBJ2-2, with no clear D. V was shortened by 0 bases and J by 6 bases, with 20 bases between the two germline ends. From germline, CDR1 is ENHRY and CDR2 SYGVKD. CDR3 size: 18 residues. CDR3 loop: CAISESRLNSVSAGELFF. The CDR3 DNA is TGTGCCATCAGTGAGTCTAGGTTGAACTCGGTAAGCGCCGGGGAGCTGTTTTTT.

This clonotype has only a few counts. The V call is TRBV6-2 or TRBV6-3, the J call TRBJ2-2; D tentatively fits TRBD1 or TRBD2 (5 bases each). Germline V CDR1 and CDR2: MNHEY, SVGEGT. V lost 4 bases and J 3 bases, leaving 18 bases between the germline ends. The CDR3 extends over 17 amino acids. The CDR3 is CASSSWGTPTYTGELFF. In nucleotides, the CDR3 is TGTGCCAGCAGTTCCTGGGGGACCCCAACATACACCGGGGAGCTGTTTTTT.

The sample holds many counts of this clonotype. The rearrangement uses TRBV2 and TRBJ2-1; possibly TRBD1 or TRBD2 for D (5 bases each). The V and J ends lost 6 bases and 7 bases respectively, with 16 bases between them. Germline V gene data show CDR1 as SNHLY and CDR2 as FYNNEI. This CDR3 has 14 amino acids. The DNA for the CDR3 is TGTGCCAGCAGGGGGGACGGCACGATTAATGAGCAGTTCTTC. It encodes CASRGDGTINEQFF.

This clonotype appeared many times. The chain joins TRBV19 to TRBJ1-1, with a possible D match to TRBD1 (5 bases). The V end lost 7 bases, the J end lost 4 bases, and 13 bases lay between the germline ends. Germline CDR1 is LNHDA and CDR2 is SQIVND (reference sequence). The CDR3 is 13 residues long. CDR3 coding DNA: TGTGCCAGTACCCCAGGGATGGGCACTGAAGCTTTCTTT. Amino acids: CASTPGMGTEAFF. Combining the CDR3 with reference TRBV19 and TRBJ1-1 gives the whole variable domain DGGITQSPKYLFRKEGQNVTLSCEQNLNHDAMYWYRQDPGQGLRLIYYSQIVNDFQKGDIAEGYSVSREKKESFPLTVTSAQKNPTAFYLCASTPGMGTEAFFGQGTRLTVV.

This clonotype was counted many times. The CDR3 region has the DNA TGTGCCAGCAGCCAAGTTGGGAGTCCAGCGGGGGGGAACGAGCAGTACTTC. Encoded protein: CASSQVGSPAGGNEQYF. The chain employs TRBV3-1 and TRBJ2-7; the match to TRBD2 covers 10 bases. Trimming at V came to 1 base and at J to 5 bases, leaving 11 bases not matched to a gene. Per the germline V gene, CDR1 is LGHDT and CDR2 is YNNKEL (reference sequence). CDR3 length: 17 amino acids.